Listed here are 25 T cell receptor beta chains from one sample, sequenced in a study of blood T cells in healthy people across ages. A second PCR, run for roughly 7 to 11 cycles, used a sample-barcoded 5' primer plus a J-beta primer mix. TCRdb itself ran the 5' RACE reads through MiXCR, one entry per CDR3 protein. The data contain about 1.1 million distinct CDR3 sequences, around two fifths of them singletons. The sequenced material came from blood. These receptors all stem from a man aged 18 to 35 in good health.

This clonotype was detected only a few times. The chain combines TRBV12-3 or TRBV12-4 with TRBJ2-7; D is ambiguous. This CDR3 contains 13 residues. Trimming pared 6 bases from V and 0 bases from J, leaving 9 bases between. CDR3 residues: CASRDRVSYEQYF. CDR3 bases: TGTGCCAGCAGAGATAGGGTCTCCTACGAGCAGTACTTC.

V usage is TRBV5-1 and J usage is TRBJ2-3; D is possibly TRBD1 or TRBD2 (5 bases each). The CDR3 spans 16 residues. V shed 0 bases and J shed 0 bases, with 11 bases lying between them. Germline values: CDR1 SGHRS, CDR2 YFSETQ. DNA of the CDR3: TGCGCCAGCAGCTTGGATCCTTGGGGGAGCACAGATACGCAGTATTTT. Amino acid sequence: CASSLDPWGSTDTQYF.

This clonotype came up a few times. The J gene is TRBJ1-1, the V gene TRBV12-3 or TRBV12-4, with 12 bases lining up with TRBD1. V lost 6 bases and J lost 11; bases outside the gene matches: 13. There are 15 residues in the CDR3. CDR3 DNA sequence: TGTGCCAGCAGCCGAAGGGACAGGGGGCTTCTAGGGGCTTTCTTT. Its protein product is CASSRRDRGLLGAFF.

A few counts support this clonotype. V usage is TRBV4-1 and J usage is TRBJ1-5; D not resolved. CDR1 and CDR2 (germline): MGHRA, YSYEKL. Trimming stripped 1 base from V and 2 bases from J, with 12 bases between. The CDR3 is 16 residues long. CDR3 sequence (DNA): TGCGCCAGCAGCCAAGTTGCAGGTGGGGGCAATCAGCCCCAGCATTTT. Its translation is CASSQVAGGGNQPQHF.

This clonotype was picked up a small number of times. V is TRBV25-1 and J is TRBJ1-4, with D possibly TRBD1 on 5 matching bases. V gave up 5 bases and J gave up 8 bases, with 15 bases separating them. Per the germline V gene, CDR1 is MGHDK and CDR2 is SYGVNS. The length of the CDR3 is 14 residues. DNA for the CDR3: TGTGCCAGCAGTCGCCTAGGGGACGGCGAAAAACTGTTTTTT. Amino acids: CASSRLGDGEKLFF.

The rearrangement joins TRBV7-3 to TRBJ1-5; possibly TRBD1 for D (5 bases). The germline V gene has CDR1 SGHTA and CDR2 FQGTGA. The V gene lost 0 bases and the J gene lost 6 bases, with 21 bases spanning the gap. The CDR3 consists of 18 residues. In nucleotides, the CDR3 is TGTGCCAGCAGCTTAACCAAGGTTCCAGGGCGGGAATTTCAGCCCCAGCATTTT. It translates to CASSLTKVPGREFQPQHF.

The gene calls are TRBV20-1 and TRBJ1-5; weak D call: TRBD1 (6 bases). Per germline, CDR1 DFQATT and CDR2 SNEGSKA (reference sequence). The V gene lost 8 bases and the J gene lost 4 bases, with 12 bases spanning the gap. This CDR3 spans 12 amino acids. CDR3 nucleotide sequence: TGCAGTACTAACAGGGCAAATCAGCCCCAGCATTTT. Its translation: CSTNRANQPQHF.

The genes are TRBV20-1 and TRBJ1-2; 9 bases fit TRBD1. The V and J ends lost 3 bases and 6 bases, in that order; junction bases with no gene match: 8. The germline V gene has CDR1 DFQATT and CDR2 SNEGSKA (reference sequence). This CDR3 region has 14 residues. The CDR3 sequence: CSASARDRVDGYTF. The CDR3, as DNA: TGCAGTGCTAGTGCACGGGACAGGGTTGATGGCTACACCTTC.

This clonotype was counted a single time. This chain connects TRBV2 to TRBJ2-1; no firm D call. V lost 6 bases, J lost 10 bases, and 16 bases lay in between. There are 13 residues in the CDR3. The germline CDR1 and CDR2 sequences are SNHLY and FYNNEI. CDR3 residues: CASSLRIVVEQFF. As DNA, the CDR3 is TGTGCCAGCAGCCTGCGTATAGTGGTAGAGCAGTTCTTC.

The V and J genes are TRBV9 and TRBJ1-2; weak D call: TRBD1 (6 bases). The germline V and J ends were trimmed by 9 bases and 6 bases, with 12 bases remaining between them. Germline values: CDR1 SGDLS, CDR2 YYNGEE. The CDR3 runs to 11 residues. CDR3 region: CATTGPDGYTF. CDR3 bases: TGTGCCACCACAGGGCCCGATGGCTACACCTTC.

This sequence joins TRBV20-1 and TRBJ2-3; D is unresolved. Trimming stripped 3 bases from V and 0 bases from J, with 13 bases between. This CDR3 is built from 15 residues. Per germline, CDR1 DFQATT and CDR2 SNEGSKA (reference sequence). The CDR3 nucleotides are TGCAGTGCTAGTATCCCCGACAAGAGCACAGATACGCAGTATTTT. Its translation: CSASIPDKSTDTQYF.

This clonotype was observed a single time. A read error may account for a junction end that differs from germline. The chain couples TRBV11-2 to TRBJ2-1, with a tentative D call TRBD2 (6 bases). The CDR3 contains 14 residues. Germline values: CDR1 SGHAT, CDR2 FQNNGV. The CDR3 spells CACSNGGDYNEQFF. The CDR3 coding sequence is TGTGCCTGCAGCAACGGAGGGGACTACAATGAGCAGTTCTTC. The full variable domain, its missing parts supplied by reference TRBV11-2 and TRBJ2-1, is EAGVAQSPRYKIIEKRQSVAFWCNPISGHATLYWYQQILGQGPKLLIQFQNNGVVDDSQLPKDRFSAERLKGVDSTLKIQPAKLEDSAVYLCACSNGGDYNEQFFGPGTRLTVL.

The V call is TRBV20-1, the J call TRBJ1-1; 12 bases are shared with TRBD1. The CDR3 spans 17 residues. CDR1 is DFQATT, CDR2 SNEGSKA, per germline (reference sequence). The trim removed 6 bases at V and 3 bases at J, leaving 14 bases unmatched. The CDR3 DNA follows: TGCAGTGCGGGACGGGACAGGGGGCTCGTAGGGTACACTGAAGCTTTCTTT. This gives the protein CSAGRDRGLVGYTEAFF.

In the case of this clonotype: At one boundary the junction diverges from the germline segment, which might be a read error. CDR3 coding DNA: TGTGCCGGCAGTCTGACGCAGGGACAGGGCAGCTCCTACAATGAGCAGTTCTTC. This gives the protein CAGSLTQGQGSSYNEQFF. The gene calls are TRBV28 and TRBJ2-1; 9 bases fit TRBD1. CDR3 length: 18 amino acids. Germline-derived CDR1 and CDR2 are MDHEN and SYDVKM.

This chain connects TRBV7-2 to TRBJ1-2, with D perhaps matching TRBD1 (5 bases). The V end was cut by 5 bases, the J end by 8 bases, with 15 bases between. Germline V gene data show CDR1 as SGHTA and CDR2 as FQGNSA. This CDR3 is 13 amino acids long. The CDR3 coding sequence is TGTGCCAGCAGCCCAGCCGGCAGGGTCGGCTACACCTTC. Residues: CASSPAGRVGYTF. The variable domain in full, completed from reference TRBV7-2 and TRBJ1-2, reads GAGVSQSPSNKVTEKGKDVELRCDPISGHTALYWYRQSLGQGLEFLIYFQGNSAPDKSGLPSDRFSAERTGGSVSTLTIQRTQQEDSAVYLCASSPAGRVGYTFGSGTRLTVV.

The CDR3 sequence: CSRAPADTQYF. The CDR3 coding sequence is TGCAGCCGAGCCCCGGCAGATACGCAGTATTTT. V usage is TRBV20-1 and J usage is TRBJ2-3; D remains unclear. The V gene's germline CDR1 is DFQATT and CDR2 SNEGSKA (reference sequence). CDR3 length equals 11 residues.

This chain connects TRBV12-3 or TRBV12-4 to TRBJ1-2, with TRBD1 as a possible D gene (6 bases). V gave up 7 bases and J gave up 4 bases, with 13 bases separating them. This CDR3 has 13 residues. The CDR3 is CASIERGGYGYTF. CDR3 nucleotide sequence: TGTGCCAGCATTGAGCGAGGGGGCTATGGCTACACCTTC.

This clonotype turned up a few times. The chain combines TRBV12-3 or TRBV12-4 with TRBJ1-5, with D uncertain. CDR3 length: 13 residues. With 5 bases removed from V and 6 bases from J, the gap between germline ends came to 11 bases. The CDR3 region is CASSPDMGQPQHF. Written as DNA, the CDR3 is TGTGCCAGCAGTCCCGACATGGGTCAGCCCCAGCATTTT.

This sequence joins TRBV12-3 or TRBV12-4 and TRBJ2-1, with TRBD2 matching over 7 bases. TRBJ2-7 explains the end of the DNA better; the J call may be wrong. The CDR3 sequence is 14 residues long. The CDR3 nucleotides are TGTGCCAGCAAGAGCCGGGACTACTACAATGAGCAGTACTTC. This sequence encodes CASKSRDYYNEQYF.

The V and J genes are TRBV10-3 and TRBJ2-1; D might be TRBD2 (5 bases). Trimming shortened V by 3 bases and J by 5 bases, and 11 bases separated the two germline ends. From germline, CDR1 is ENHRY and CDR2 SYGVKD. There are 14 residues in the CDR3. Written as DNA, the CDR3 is TGTGCCATCAGTGACTCTAGCACCCACAATGAGCAGTTCTTC. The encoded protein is CAISDSSTHNEQFF.

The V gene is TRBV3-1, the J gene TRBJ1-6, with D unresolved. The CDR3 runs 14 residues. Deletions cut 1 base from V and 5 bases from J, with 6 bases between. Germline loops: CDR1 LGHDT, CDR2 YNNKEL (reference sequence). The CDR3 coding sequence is TGTGCCAGCAGCCAAGGCAGCGATAATTCACCCCTCCACTTT. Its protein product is CASSQGSDNSPLHF. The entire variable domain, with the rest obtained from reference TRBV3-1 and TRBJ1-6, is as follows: DTAVSQTPKYLVTQMGNDKSIKCEQNLGHDTMYWYKQDSKKFLKIMFSYNNKELIINETVPNRFSPKSPDKAHLNLHINSLELGDSAVYFCASSQGSDNSPLHFGNGTRLTVT.

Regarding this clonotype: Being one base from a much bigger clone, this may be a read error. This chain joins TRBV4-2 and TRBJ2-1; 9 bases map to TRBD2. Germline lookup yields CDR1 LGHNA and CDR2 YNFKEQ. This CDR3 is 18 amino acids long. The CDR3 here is CANSQGNRLADYYNEQFF. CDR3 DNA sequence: TGTGCCAACAGCCAAGGAAACCGACTAGCGGACTACTACAATGAGCAGTTCTTC.

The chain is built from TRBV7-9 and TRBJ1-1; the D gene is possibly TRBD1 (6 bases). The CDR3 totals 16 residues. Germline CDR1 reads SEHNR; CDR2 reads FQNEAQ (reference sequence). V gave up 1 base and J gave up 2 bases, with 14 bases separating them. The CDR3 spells CASSLGGQTRNTEAFF. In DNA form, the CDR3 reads TGTGCCAGCAGCTTAGGAGGACAGACTAGAAACACTGAAGCTTTCTTT.

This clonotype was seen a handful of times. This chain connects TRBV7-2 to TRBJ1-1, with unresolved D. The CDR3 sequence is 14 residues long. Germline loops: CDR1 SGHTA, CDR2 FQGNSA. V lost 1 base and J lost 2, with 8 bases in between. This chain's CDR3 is CASSLDGFNTEAFF. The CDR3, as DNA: TGTGCCAGCAGCTTAGACGGATTTAACACTGAAGCTTTCTTT.

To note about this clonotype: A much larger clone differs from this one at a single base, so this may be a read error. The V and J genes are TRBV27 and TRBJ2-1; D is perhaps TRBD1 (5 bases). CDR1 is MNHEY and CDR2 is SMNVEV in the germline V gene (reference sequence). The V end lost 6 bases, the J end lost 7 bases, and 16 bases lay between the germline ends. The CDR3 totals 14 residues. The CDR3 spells CASRRQGNQNEQFF. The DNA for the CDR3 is TGTGCCAGCAGAAGGCAGGGAAATCAAAATGAGCAGTTCTTC.